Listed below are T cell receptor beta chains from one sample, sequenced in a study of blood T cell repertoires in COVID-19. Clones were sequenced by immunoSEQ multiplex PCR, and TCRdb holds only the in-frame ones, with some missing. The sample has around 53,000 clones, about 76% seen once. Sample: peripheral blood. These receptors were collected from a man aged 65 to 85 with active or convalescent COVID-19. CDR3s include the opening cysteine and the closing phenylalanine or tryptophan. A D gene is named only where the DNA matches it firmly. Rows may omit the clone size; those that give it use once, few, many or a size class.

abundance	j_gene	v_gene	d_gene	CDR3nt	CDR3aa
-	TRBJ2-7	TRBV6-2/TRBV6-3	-	TGTGCCAGCAGCTCGACCGGGTACAGAGGGAGAGAGGGCTACGAGCAGTACTTC	CASSSTGYRGREGYEQYF
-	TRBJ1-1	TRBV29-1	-	TGCAGCGTTTTCGAGCGACAGATGAACACTGAAGCTTTCTTT	CSVFERQMNTEAFF
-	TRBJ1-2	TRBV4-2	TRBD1	TGTGCCAGCAGCCAAGTAGCGGACAGGCCCGGCTACACCTTC	CASSQVADRPGYTF
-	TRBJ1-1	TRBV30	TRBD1	TGTGCCTGGATTAGGGACAGTAGAAAAACTGAAGCTTTCTTT	CAWIRDSRKTEAFF
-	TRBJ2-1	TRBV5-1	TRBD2	TGCGCCAGCAGCACCCGACTAGCGGGGGACAATGAGCAGTTCTTC	CASSTRLAGDNEQFF
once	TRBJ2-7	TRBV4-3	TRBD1	TGCGCCAGCAGCCAACTACGACAGGGCCCCTACGAGCAGTACTTC	CASSQLRQGPYEQYF
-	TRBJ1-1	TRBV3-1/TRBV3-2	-	TGTGCCAGCAGCCAAGGGCTGCTGAACACTGAAGCTTTCTTT	CASSQGLLNTEAFF
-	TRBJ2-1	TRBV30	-	TGTGCCTGGAGTGACAACGCGGGACAGCAGTTCTTC	CAWSDNAGQQFF
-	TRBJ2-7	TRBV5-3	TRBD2	TGTGCCAGAAGCTTCATAGCGGGACTAACCTCCTACGAGCAGTACTTC	CARSFIAGLTSYEQYF
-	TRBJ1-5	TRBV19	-	TGTGCCAGTAGTCCTCCCGGGACTCAGAGCAATCAGCCCCAGCATTTT	CASSPPGTQSNQPQHF
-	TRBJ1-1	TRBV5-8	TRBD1	TGTGCCAGCAGTTCGGTCTTAGGAGGGGGCAGACCTGAAGCTTTCTTT	CASSSVLGGGRPEAFF